This is a list of T cell receptor beta chains from one sample in a study of PD-1 blockade in mismatch repair-deficient tumors. TCRdb's copy holds only in-frame clones and misses some; the assay was immunoSEQ multiplex PCR. The sample contains roughly 79,000 clones, roughly 80% of which appear only once. Sequenced here: peripheral blood, sampled 44 weeks after starting pembrolizumab. The receptor set was obtained from an adult with mismatch repair-deficient cancer. Both conserved end residues are part of each CDR3. D genes are given only for firm matches. Clone size is shown for a subset of rows, as once, few, many or a class of expanded clone.

V gene	J gene	D gene	clone size	CDR3 protein	CDR3 DNA
TRBV7-6	TRBJ1-1	TRBD1	.	CASSPEGQDLNTEAFF	TGTGCCAGCAGCCCGGAGGGACAGGATTTGAACACTGAAGCTTTCTTT
TRBV4-1	TRBJ2-1	TRBD2	.	CASSHAGLAGNNEQFF	TGCGCCAGCAGCCATGCGGGACTAGCGGGGAACAATGAGCAGTTCTTC
TRBV27	TRBJ2-6	TRBD1	.	CASSFLLFTGDLSGANVLTF	TGTGCCAGCAGTTTCCTCCTTTTCACAGGGGACCTCTCTGGGGCCAACGTCCTGACTTTC
TRBV28	TRBJ2-1	TRBD2	.	CASSLALAENYNEQFF	TGTGCCAGCAGTTTAGCACTAGCGGAAAACTACAATGAGCAGTTCTTC
TRBV27	TRBJ1-1	.	.	CASRLGLNTEAFF	TGTGCCAGCAGGTTGGGGCTGAACACTGAAGCTTTCTTT
TRBV19	TRBJ2-7	TRBD2	.	CASRGGLAGVSYYEQYF	TGTGCCAGTAGGGGGGGACTAGCGGGAGTCTCCTACTACGAGCAGTACTTC
TRBV5-6	TRBJ2-7	TRBD1	.	CASSLGQASYYEQYF	TGTGCCAGCAGCCTGGGACAGGCGAGTTACTACGAGCAGTACTTC
TRBV25-1	TRBJ2-4	.	.	CASSEAGAKNIQYF	TGTGCCAGCAGTGAGGCTGGAGCCAAAAACATTCAGTACTTC
TRBV14	TRBJ2-1	TRBD2	.	CASSHPGTSGSYEQFF	TGTGCCAGCAGCCATCCCGGGACTAGCGGGAGCTATGAGCAGTTCTTC
TRBV27	TRBJ2-3	.	.	CASKIYSTDTQYF	TGTGCCAGCAAAATATACAGCACAGATACGCAGTATTTT
TRBV11-3	TRBJ2-7	TRBD2	.	CASSHPRGTIYEQYF	TGTGCCAGCAGCCACCCGCGAGGGACTATCTACGAGCAGTACTTC
TRBV6-1	TRBJ2-3	.	.	CASSNPRGGTDTQYF	TGTGCCAGCAGCAATCCGCGGGGTGGCACAGATACGCAGTATTTT
TRBV9	TRBJ2-7	TRBD2	once	CASSVGFSGIYEQYF	TGTGCCAGCAGCGTAGGTTTTAGCGGGATCTACGAGCAGTACTTC
TRBV4-3	TRBJ2-1	TRBD2	once	CASSPGLAGGGNNEQFF	TGCGCCAGCAGCCCAGGACTAGCGGGGGGGGGTAACAATGAGCAGTTCTTC
TRBV4-2	TRBJ2-7	TRBD2	once	CASSPGTSGRKDEQYF	TGTGCCAGCAGCCCGGGGACTAGCGGGAGGAAAGACGAGCAGTACTTC
TRBV6-4	TRBJ2-2	.	.	CASSENTNTGELFF	TGTGCCAGCAGTGAAAACACTAACACCGGGGAGCTGTTTTTT